The 24 T cell receptor beta chains below come from one sample, sequenced in a study of T cells in Graves' hyperthyroidism and ophthalmopathy. The TCR beta CDR3 regions underwent amplification using RNA transcripts as the source. The HTBI set primed first-round TCR CDR3 RT-PCR. MiXCR was run by TCRdb on the multiplex PCR reads, yielding one entry per CDR3 protein. The sample carries about 500,000 distinct CDR3 sequences, around 17% recorded once. The sample was blood. Receptors originate from a woman aged 18 to 35 with Graves' hyperthyroidism.

This clonotype was detected many times. The chain couples TRBV11-2 to TRBJ1-2; D uncertain. The ends were cut back, 1 base at V and 4 bases at J, with 13 bases in the middle. The CDR3 is 15 amino acids. The germline V gene has CDR1 SGHAT and CDR2 FQNNGV. CDR3 DNA: TGTGCCAGCAGCTTAGGTGGGGAGCACGGCTATGGCTACACCTTC. Its protein product is CASSLGGEHGYGYTF.

This clonotype has only a few counts. The rearrangement uses TRBV19 and TRBJ2-3; D uncertain. Germline V gene data show CDR1 as LNHDA and CDR2 as SQIVND (reference sequence). Trimming removed 5 bases from V and 2 bases from J, with 11 bases in between. CDR3 size: 14 residues. In nucleotides, the CDR3 is TGTGCCAGTAGTGGCCGCGCGGCCACAGATACGCAGTATTTT. Translating gives CASSGRAATDTQYF. Combining the CDR3 with reference TRBV19 and TRBJ2-3 gives the whole variable domain DGGITQSPKYLFRKEGQNVTLSCEQNLNHDAMYWYRQDPGQGLRLIYYSQIVNDFQKGDIAEGYSVSREKKESFPLTVTSAQKNPTAFYLCASSGRAATDTQYFGPGTRLTVL.

CDR3 bases: TGCGCCAGCAGACCATGGACCGGGGAGCTGTTTTTT. It encodes CASRPWTGELFF. The chain uses TRBV5-1 and TRBJ2-2; D unresolved. The CDR3 consists of 12 residues. V was pared by 5 bases and J by 5 bases, with 7 bases between. Germline V CDR1 and CDR2: SGHRS, YFSETQ.

In its sample, this clonotype was seen many times. The chain is built from TRBV7-9 and TRBJ1-5; D might be TRBD1 (6 bases). The CDR3 extends over 17 amino acids. The V gene lost 1 base and the J gene lost 3 bases, with 16 bases spanning the gap. The germline V gene has CDR1 SEHNR and CDR2 FQNEAQ (reference sequence). CDR3 region: CASSLVTGRWVNQPQHF. The CDR3 nucleotides read TGTGCCAGCAGCTTAGTTACAGGGAGGTGGGTCAATCAGCCCCAGCATTTT.

In its sample, this clonotype was seen a few times. The gene calls are TRBV29-1 and TRBJ1-1; no clear D gene. V was shortened by 4 bases and J by 8 bases, with 8 bases between the two germline ends. Germline V CDR1 and CDR2: SQVTM, ANQGSEA. The CDR3 runs to 10 residues. CDR3: CSVGLREAFF. The CDR3 DNA is TGCAGCGTTGGTCTACGAGAAGCTTTCTTT.

This clonotype was seen repeatedly, ten times or more. The chain employs TRBV19 and TRBJ1-2; 7 nucleotides line up with TRBD1. V gave up 3 bases and J gave up 3 bases; unmatched junction bases: 7. Germline V CDR1 and CDR2: LNHDA, SQIVND (reference sequence). CDR3 length: 15 amino acids. CDR3 bases: TGTGCCAGTAGTATGCGCGACAGGGCAGACTATGGCTACACCTTC. Its translation is CASSMRDRADYGYTF.

This clonotype appeared many times. V and J are TRBV20-1 and TRBJ1-1; D is uncertain. The CDR3 spans 11 residues. Looked up from germline, CDR1 is DFQATT and CDR2 is SNEGSKA (reference sequence). With 1 base removed from V and 3 bases from J, the gap between germline ends came to 3 bases. As DNA, the CDR3 is TGCAGTGCTAGAGGGGACACTGAAGCTTTCTTT. This sequence encodes CSARGDTEAFF.

This clonotype has at least ten counts. V gene TRBV2 combines with J gene TRBJ1-2; the match to TRBD1 covers 8 bases. The CDR3 extends over 14 amino acids. V shed 6 bases and J 2 bases; nucleotides not matched to a gene: 5. The germline V gene encodes CDR1 SNHLY and CDR2 FYNNEI. CDR3 nucleotide sequence: TGTGCCAGCAGCTACAGGGGGATCAACTATGGCTACACCTTC. It encodes CASSYRGINYGYTF.

The chain couples TRBV29-1 to TRBJ2-5; D is perhaps TRBD2 (5 bases). V was trimmed by 7 bases and J by 5 bases, leaving 17 bases between them. From germline, CDR1 is SQVTM and CDR2 ANQGSEA. There are 13 residues in the CDR3. CDR3: CSAHPGSGETQYF. In DNA form, the CDR3 reads TGCAGCGCCCATCCAGGCTCGGGGGAGACCCAGTACTTC.

Written as DNA, the CDR3 is TGTGCCAGCAGCCATCGACTAGTCTCCTACGAGCAGTACTTC. Protein sequence: CASSHRLVSYEQYF. This chain connects TRBV3-1 to TRBJ2-7; a possible D gene is TRBD2 (6 bases). The V end was cut by 3 bases, the J end by 0 bases, with 9 bases between. Germline CDR1 LGHDT, CDR2 YNNKEL (reference sequence). The CDR3 is 14 amino acids.

The chain has TRBV19 and TRBJ2-1, with a tentative D call TRBD2 (6 bases). The CDR3 runs to 15 residues. The germline V gene encodes CDR1 LNHDA and CDR2 SQIVND (reference sequence). The V and J ends lost 7 bases and 0 bases respectively, with 13 bases between them. The CDR3 region is CASTLAPSSYNEQFF. The CDR3, as DNA: TGTGCCAGTACCCTAGCGCCTTCCTCCTACAATGAGCAGTTCTTC.

The chain links TRBV20-1 to TRBJ2-3; 11 bases are a match to TRBD2. Germline assignment: CDR1 DFQATT and CDR2 SNEGSKA (reference sequence). The junction had 9 bases not matched to a gene; V was cut back by 8 bases and J by 2 bases. The length of the CDR3 is 15 residues. Written as DNA, the CDR3 is TGCAGTCCGGGACTAGCGGATTTCGCCACAGATACGCAGTATTTT. It translates to CSPGLADFATDTQYF.

The chain recombines TRBV6-2 or TRBV6-3 with TRBJ2-6, with D unclear. The germline V and J ends were trimmed by 3 bases and 2 bases, with 20 bases remaining between them. Germline values: CDR1 MNHEY, CDR2 SVGEGT. CDR3 length: 19 amino acids. CDR3 nucleotides: TGTGCCAGCAGTTATGGTCCCCGTAGCCTCCGTGCTGGGGCCAACGTCCTGACTTTC. This sequence encodes CASSYGPRSLRAGANVLTF.

This clonotype was seen at least ten times. The V call is TRBV6-1, the J call TRBJ2-3, with TRBD1 matching over 11 bases. Per the germline V gene, CDR1 is MNHNS and CDR2 is SASEGT. This CDR3 is built from 15 residues. V lost 7 bases, J lost 3 bases, and 6 bases stayed unmatched. In nucleotides, the CDR3 is TGTGCCAGCAAGTCCGGGACAGGGGGTACAGATACGCAGTATTTT. It codes for CASKSGTGGTDTQYF.

In this sample, this clonotype turned up many times. The chain joins TRBV29-1 to TRBJ1-1; D is unclear. This CDR3 is built from 13 residues. V dropped 8 bases and J dropped 1 base, with 14 bases sitting between them. The germline V gene encodes CDR1 SQVTM and CDR2 ANQGSEA. CDR3 loop: CSSISAANTEAFF. In DNA form, the CDR3 reads TGCAGCTCCATCTCGGCGGCGAACACTGAAGCTTTCTTT.

The table lists this clonotype with many counts. The chain uses TRBV10-3 and TRBJ2-1, with a weak D call TRBD2 (5 bases). The germline V gene encodes CDR1 ENHRY and CDR2 SYGVKD. This CDR3 contains 15 residues. Trimming cost V 3 bases and J 3 bases, with 12 bases left between them. The CDR3 spells CAISDEETNYNEQFF. The CDR3 DNA follows: TGTGCCATCAGTGATGAGGAGACTAACTACAATGAGCAGTTCTTC.

This clonotype was seen repeatedly, ten times or more. CDR3 loop: CASTSTSDRGYTF. Here the CDR3 DNA reads TGTGCCAGCACTTCCACTTCCGACAGGGGCTACACCTTC. The V call is TRBV6-1, the J call TRBJ1-2; maybe TRBD1 (6 bases). The germline CDR1 and CDR2 sequences are MNHNS and SASEGT. The CDR3 covers 13 residues. V was pared by 7 bases and J by 8 bases, with 17 bases between.

The V gene is TRBV20-1, the J gene TRBJ2-1; tentative D call: TRBD1 (6 bases). From germline, CDR1 is DFQATT and CDR2 SNEGSKA (reference sequence). Trimming took off 3 bases at V and 10 bases at J, with 19 bases between the two ends. This CDR3 has 14 residues. The CDR3: CSARRQGSRYEQFF. The DNA of the CDR3 is TGCAGTGCTAGGAGGCAGGGGTCTCGCTACGAGCAGTTCTTC.

The chain uses TRBV6-1 and TRBJ2-7, with 9 positions matching TRBD1. With V trimmed by 6 bases and J by 7 bases, 13 bases remained unmatched. The germline V gene encodes CDR1 MNHNS and CDR2 SASEGT. The CDR3 runs 15 residues. This CDR3 reads CASSFGTGKLWEQYF. In nucleotides, the CDR3 is TGTGCCAGCAGCTTCGGGACAGGGAAGCTGTGGGAGCAGTACTTC.

This clonotype was counted only a few times. The chain joins TRBV7-2 to TRBJ2-5; 7 bases align to TRBD1. Germline values: CDR1 SGHTA, CDR2 FQGNSA. The CDR3 has 15 residues. Trimming removed 1 base from V and 5 bases from J; junction bases left unmatched: 7. The DNA for the CDR3 is TGTGCCAGCAGCTTAGGCCAGGGGGTCGGGGAGACCCAGTACTTC. It encodes CASSLGQGVGETQYF.

At least ten counts were recorded for this clonotype. The chain carries TRBV27 and TRBJ2-7; D not certain. V dropped 6 bases and J dropped 6 bases, with 12 bases sitting between them. The V gene's germline CDR1 is MNHEY and CDR2 SMNVEV (reference sequence). CDR3 length: 12 amino acids. The CDR3 nucleotides are TGTGCCAGCAGGACGATACCGGGCGAGCAGTACTTC. This codes for CASRTIPGEQYF.

This clonotype was recorded many times. V usage is TRBV24-1 and J usage is TRBJ2-1; 10 bases are a match to TRBD2. The germline gives CDR1 KGHDR, CDR2 SFDVKD. The junction had 9 bases not matched to a gene; V was cut back by 3 bases and J by 5 bases. The CDR3 covers 17 residues. The CDR3 region is CATSDPGPSGSNNEQFF. The CDR3, as DNA: TGTGCCACCAGTGATCCTGGGCCTAGCGGGAGTAACAATGAGCAGTTCTTC.

In its sample, this clonotype was seen a few times. The chain employs TRBV20-1 and TRBJ2-1, with D unresolved. Germline assignment: CDR1 DFQATT and CDR2 SNEGSKA (reference sequence). The CDR3 spans 13 residues. Between the trimmed V and J ends, which lost 4 bases and 4 bases, there was a span of 11 bases. The CDR3 sequence is CSATQTLYNEQFF. The DNA of the CDR3 is TGCAGTGCTACGCAGACTCTTTACAATGAGCAGTTCTTC.

J is TRBJ1-1 and V is TRBV19; D gene unclear. The CDR3 contains 14 residues. Germline values: CDR1 LNHDA, CDR2 SQIVND (reference sequence). Trimming stripped 4 bases from V and 5 bases from J, with 14 bases between. The DNA for the CDR3 is TGTGCCAGTAGTACCTCACGGGGAAGAACTGAAGCTTTCTTT. It specifies CASSTSRGRTEAFF.